The clone carrying this T cell receptor (beta chain) has a count of ten or more. RNA transcripts yielded amplified TCR beta CDR3 regions. The TCR CDR3 first-round RT-PCR relied on the HTBI primer set. TCRdb recomputed calls from the multiplex PCR reads with MiXCR, one row per CDR3 protein. Of 500,000 to 700,000 distinct CDR3 sequences listed, about a sixth are singletons. The data were obtained in a study of T cells in Graves' hyperthyroidism and ophthalmopathy. The germline CDR1 and CDR2 sequences are DFQATT and SNEGSKA (reference sequence). V lost 0 bases to trimming and J lost 7 bases, with 19 bases between them. CDR3 length equals 15 residues.

The sample was blood. This TCR derives from a woman aged 18 to 35 with Graves' hyperthyroidism. The rearrangement joins TRBV20-1 to TRBJ2-7; maybe TRBD2 (6 bases). The CDR3 reads CSARDHGTGDKEQYF. Here the CDR3 DNA reads TGCAGTGCTAGAGATCACGGGACTGGGGATAAGGAGCAGTACTTC.